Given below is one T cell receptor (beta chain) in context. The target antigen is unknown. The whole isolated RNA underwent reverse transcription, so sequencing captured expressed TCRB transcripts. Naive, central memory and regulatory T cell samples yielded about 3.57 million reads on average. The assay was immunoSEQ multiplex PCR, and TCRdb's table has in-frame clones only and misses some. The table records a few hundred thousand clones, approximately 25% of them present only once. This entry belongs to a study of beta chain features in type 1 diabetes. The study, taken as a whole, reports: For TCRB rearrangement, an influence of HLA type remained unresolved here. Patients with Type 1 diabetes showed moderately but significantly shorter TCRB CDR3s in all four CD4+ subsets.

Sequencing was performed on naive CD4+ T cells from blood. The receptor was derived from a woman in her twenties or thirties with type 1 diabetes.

The CDR3 here is CASSWSRQPQHF. For the CDR3, the DNA is TGTGCCAGCAGTTGGTCCAGGCAGCCCCAGCATTTT. This sequence joins TRBV28 and TRBJ1-5; D gene uncertain. V lost 4 bases to trimming and J lost 7 bases, with 8 bases between them. Per the germline V gene, CDR1 is MDHEN and CDR2 is SYDVKM. The CDR3 covers 12 residues.